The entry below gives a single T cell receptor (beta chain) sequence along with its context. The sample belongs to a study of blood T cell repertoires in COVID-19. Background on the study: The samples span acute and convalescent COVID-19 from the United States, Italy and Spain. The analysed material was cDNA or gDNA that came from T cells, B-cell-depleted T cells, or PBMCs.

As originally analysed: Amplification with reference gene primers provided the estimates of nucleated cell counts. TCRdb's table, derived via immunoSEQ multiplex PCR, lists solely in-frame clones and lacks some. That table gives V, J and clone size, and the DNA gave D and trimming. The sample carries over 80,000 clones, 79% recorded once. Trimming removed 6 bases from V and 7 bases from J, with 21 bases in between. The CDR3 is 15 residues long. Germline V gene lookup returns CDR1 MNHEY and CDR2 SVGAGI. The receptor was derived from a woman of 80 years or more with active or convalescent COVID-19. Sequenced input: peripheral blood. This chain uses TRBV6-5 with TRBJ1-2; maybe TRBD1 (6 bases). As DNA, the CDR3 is TGTGCCAGCAGCTTCGTAGGGACAAAGGGGGTTGGCTACACCTTC. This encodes CASSFVGTKGVGYTF.